Included here is one T cell receptor (beta chain) sequence, with context. Its matching antigen is unknown. In the PCR, 60 Vbeta and 13 Jbeta primers were used. Generated by immunoSEQ multiplex PCR, the TCRdb table keeps only in-frame clones and is missing some. The sample records over 65,000 clones, 70% to 85% being singletons. The sample comes from a study of cytomegalovirus exposure and HLA in healthy donors. Study overall: Among over 350 genotyped donors, roughly 80% fell in the Caucasian-associated ancestry cluster.

Overall study findings and caveats: The study put 150 to 200 TCR beta chains on its list as cytomegalovirus-associated. Across donors, most TCRs were seen rarely, yet some public ones were widespread.

Germline V gives CDR1 LGHNA, CDR2 YSLEER. J lost 7 bases, V lost 4 bases, and 6 bases had no gene match. This CDR3 has 15 residues. The TCR comes from a woman aged 40-49 years in good health and CMV-seronegative. This chain connects TRBV4-3 to TRBJ2-2; TRBD2 aligns across 10 bases. The sequenced sample was PBMCs. The CDR3 DNA sequence: TGCGCCAGCAGCCTCCTAGCGGGAGTTGGCGGGGAGCTGTTTTTT. Its translation is CASSLLAGVGGELFF.